Detailed here is one T cell receptor (beta chain). Its antigen is unknown. The sample originates from a study of T-cell memory formation after mild COVID-19. Study results and limitations: The SARS-CoV-2 specificity of second-wave clones reaching peak at day 37 remained unverified.

The CDR3 has 16 residues. The germline gives CDR1 SGHDT, CDR2 YYEEEE. Trimming cost V 4 bases and J 0 bases, with 11 bases left between them. Constant-segment primers served in 5'RACE that generated TCR alpha and TCR beta cDNA libraries bearing sample barcodes and UMIs. TCRdb independently ran MiXCR on the 5' RACE reads; one entry per CDR3 protein. Here the sample spans a few hundred thousand distinct CDR3 sequences, around 15% being singletons. The specimen sequenced was PBMCs or a T cell subset sorted from them (not recorded which). The origin of this receptor is a man aged 18 to 29 who had mild COVID-19 (a few samples of this study predate the infection). Cell type and time point are not known. This chain links TRBV5-6 with TRBJ2-6; D is uncertain. The CDR3 sequence: CASSPDGPSGANVLTF. Written as DNA, the CDR3 is TGTGCCAGCAGCCCTGACGGGCCCTCTGGGGCCAACGTCCTGACTTTC. Based on the CDR3 plus reference TRBV5-6 and TRBJ2-6, the full variable domain is DAGVTQSPTHLIKTRGQQVTLRCSPKSGHDTVSWYQQALGQGPQFIFQYYEEEERQRGNFPDRFSGHQFPNYSSELNVNALLLGDSALYLCASSPDGPSGANVLTFGAGSRLTVL.